This passage covers 3 T cell receptor beta chains from one sample sequenced in a study of cytomegalovirus exposure and HLA in healthy donors. The PCR employed 60 Vbeta primers together with 13 Jbeta primers. Method: immunoSEQ multiplex PCR; TCRdb's copy keeps in-frame clones and lacks some. The sample holds about 220,000 clones, 75% to 90% seen once. The source material was PBMCs. These receptors were collected from a boy aged 2 to 10 in good health and CMV-seronegative.

This sequence joins TRBV6-6 and TRBJ1-1; D is undetermined. V lost 6 bases and J 5 bases, leaving 16 bases between the germline ends. This CDR3 comprises 14 residues. Per germline, CDR1 MNHNY and CDR2 SVGAGI (reference sequence). The CDR3, as DNA: TGTGCCAGCAGCCCCCGGGAGTCCCTGACTGAAGCTTTCTTT. Its translation is CASSPRESLTEAFF.

CDR3 loop: CASSYGIGDRSYEQYF. In DNA, the CDR3 is TGTGCCAGCAGTTACGGGATTGGTGACAGGTCGTACGAGCAGTACTTC. This chain links TRBV6-5 with TRBJ2-5, with D possibly being TRBD1 (6 bases). The J call may be mistaken, given a closer DNA end match to TRBJ2-7. The CDR3 sequence is 16 residues long. Germline CDR1 reads MNHEY; CDR2 reads SVGAGI.

A note on this clone: The same CDR3 also results from other DNA sequences found in this sample. The chain employs TRBV14 and TRBJ1-4; tentatively, D is TRBD1 (5 bases). CDR3 length equals 15 residues. The V gene lost 4 bases and the J gene lost 0 bases, with 9 bases spanning the gap. Germline V gene data show CDR1 as SGHDN and CDR2 as FVKESK. This CDR3 is CASSPTDATNEKLFF. The CDR3 region has the DNA TGTGCCAGCAGCCCGACAGACGCAACTAATGAAAAACTGTTTTTT.